This T cell receptor (beta chain) was recovered during a study of vaccination and CD4 T cells after COVID-19. On the study more broadly: Post-vaccine sampling followed dose two by a median roughly 70 days (range 14 to 241). Spike peptides, overlapping and drawn from SARS-CoV-2, HCoV-NL63, HCoV-OC43 and HCoV-229E, were used to stimulate cells.

Cultured CD4+ T cell DNA was sequenced using the Oncomine TCR Beta short-read assay. TCRdb called the PCR reads again in MiXCR, with one record for every CDR3 protein. Seen here are 8,000 to 10,000 distinct CDR3 sequences, 40% to 65% observed once, and the top ten hold roughly 22%. This clonotype has a single count. Its target is not known. The treatment is: approximately nine-day PBMC culture with coronavirus spike peptide pools or control peptides (ViraFEST assay). For ViraFEST, peptide pools expanded antigen-specific T cells, after which the TCRs were sequenced. Germline V lookup: CDR1 MDHEN, CDR2 SYDVKM. The length of the CDR3 is 15 residues. The V end was cut by 4 bases, the J end by 6 bases, with 16 bases between.

The V gene is TRBV28, the J gene TRBJ1-5; D is possibly TRBD1 (5 bases). Sequencing used CD4+ T cells from blood, cultured in vitro. This TCR was recovered from a human donor who had recovered from COVID-19. The CDR3 spells CASSSAGGGGQPQHF. The CDR3 DNA sequence: TGTGCCAGCAGTTCCGCCGGGGGGGGAGGTCAGCCCCAGCATTTT.